What follows describes a single T cell receptor (beta chain). Its binding antigen is unknown. Nothing much larger sits one base from this clone, and base qualities are not available. This specimen's time point label, interpreted: baseline before first vaccination. Vaccinee samples came from UK trials COV001 and COV002, including a single-blind randomized controlled phase 2/3 trial of AZD1222 (ChAdOx1 nCoV-19) in healthy adults. For TCRbeta chain sequencing, PBMC samples were collected from trial participants at day 0 and at day 28 after the second dose. This sample stems from a study of T cell responses to AZD1222 COVID-19 vaccine (dated by TCRdb to about 2021). About the full investigation: AZD1222 recipients with second doses at about 4 weeks or about 12 weeks were pooled, because spike-specific TCR depth and breadth did not differ between schedules. A total of 233 trial participants underwent TCR sequencing, of whom 207 had received two doses of AZD1222 and approximately 26 had received two doses of the MenACWY control vaccine. Trial participants were enrolled into age subgroups of 18-55, 56-69 and 70-plus years, which contained 148, 28 and 57 TCR-sequenced participants, respectively. General conclusions and limits of the study: Participants were mostly white British and included more females than males, and it was suggested by the authors that clonal diversity may have been underestimated. Epitopes outside the regions mutated in the B.1.351 and B.1.1.7 variants were reportedly recognized by nearly half of the unique spike-specific TCRs. Conclusions about previously exposed vaccinees are limited, since just 5 to 7 AZD1222 recipients were seropositive for SARS-CoV-2 at baseline. Vaccine-associated CD4 TCRs spanned the whole spike protein, with dominant responses in regions 160-218 and 743-854. After two AZD1222 doses, both the breadth and the depth of spike-specific TCRs were significantly higher than at day 0 and than in MenACWY recipients. In the small 56-69-year group, the increase in depth fell short of significance, most likely because of low power. Because no samples from the day 14 peak response were available, repertoires could be characterized only after the peak T cell response.

From its cysteine to its phenylalanine, the CDR3 spans 16 amino acids. Only CDR3 DNA remains: 48 bases, in frame from the first base. The junction carries 14 bases between V and J, which are trimmed by 2 bases and 2 bases respectively. Via the germline V gene (reference sequence), CDR1 is LNHDA and CDR2 SQIVND. The CDR3 regions of human TCRbeta chains were analyzed by immunosequencing. Per the original workflow: TCRs in the repertoires were compared against a reference library of SARS-CoV-2-specific TCRs that had been generated with the MIRA antigen-specificity platform. Breadth was defined as the fraction of unique TCRs that were SARS-CoV-2-associated. Depth was defined as the fraction of total T cells that were SARS-CoV-2-associated. Using the MIRA data, every spike-specific TCR was mapped to the spike region that the TCR reacted to and assigned to either a CD4 or a CD8 class. Log10-transformed breadth and depth values were compared by one-way ANOVA with Sidak's multiple comparisons tests. TCRdb provides this immuneACCESS table in a form limited to in-frame rearrangements. Some clones are lacking; in checked studies, under half of them reflect an unresolved V gene, and why the rest are absent is not known. That table furnishes V, J and clone size, whereas the DNA furnished D and trimming. Across this sample there are tens of thousands of clones, with around nine tenths seen only once. 11% of the sample lies in the top ten.

The TCR sequence derives from an adult in good health. The sequences come from peripheral blood, collected on day 0 of AZD1222 vaccination. The rearrangement combines TRBV19 with TRBJ2-3; TRBD2 is perhaps the D gene, given 6 matching bases. The DNA sequence reads TGTGCCAGTAGTATAAGGGTTAGCGGTCCCACAGATACGCAGTATTTT. It translates to CASSIRVSGPTDTQYF.